The rows below give T cell receptor beta chains drawn from one sample of a study of blood T cell repertoires in COVID-19. Some clones are missing from TCRdb's copy, which holds only in-frame ones; the method was immunoSEQ multiplex PCR. The sample shows about 40,000 clones, around nine tenths of them seen only once. Sample: peripheral blood. These TCRs come from a man in his forties or fifties with active COVID-19. The CDR3 runs from the conserved cysteine through the conserved F or W. D genes are given only for firm matches. Size values are once, few and many counts, or a class for expanded clones, and some rows have none.

D gene: .; clone size: .; CDR3 length: 13; V gene: TRBV6-2/TRBV6-3; J gene: TRBJ2-7; CDR3 protein: CASSMGGHYEQYF; CDR3 DNA: TGTGCCAGCAGTATGGGGGGGCATTACGAGCAGTACTTC
D gene: .; clone size: .; CDR3 length: 15; V gene: TRBV11-2; J gene: TRBJ2-1; CDR3 protein: CASSLTRFSYNEQFF; CDR3 DNA: TGTGCCAGCAGCTTAACCAGGTTCTCCTACAATGAGCAGTTCTTC
D gene: TRBD2; clone size: .; CDR3 length: 16; V gene: TRBV7-9; J gene: TRBJ2-1; CDR3 protein: CASSPQGAGVGHEQFF; CDR3 DNA: TGTGCCAGCAGCCCTCAAGGGGCGGGAGTAGGCCATGAGCAGTTCTTC
D gene: .; clone size: .; CDR3 length: 17; V gene: TRBV4-2; J gene: TRBJ1-1; CDR3 protein: CASSQEVQVSMNTEAFF; CDR3 DNA: TGTGCCAGCAGCCAAGAGGTGCAGGTGAGCATGAACACTGAAGCTTTCTTT
D gene: .; clone size: .; CDR3 length: 13; V gene: TRBV5-5; J gene: TRBJ2-2; CDR3 protein: CASSAGATGELFF; CDR3 DNA: TGTGCCAGCAGCGCAGGGGCGACGGGGGAGCTGTTTTTT
D gene: TRBD1; clone size: once; CDR3 length: 13; V gene: TRBV2; J gene: TRBJ2-7; CDR3 protein: CASKGQGAYEQYF; CDR3 DNA: TGTGCCAGCAAAGGACAGGGGGCATACGAGCAGTACTTC
D gene: TRBD1; clone size: .; CDR3 length: 15; V gene: TRBV28; J gene: TRBJ1-4; CDR3 protein: CASSSGDSSNEKLFF; CDR3 DNA: TGTGCCAGCAGTTCTGGGGACAGCTCTAATGAAAAACTGTTTTTT
D gene: .; clone size: .; CDR3 length: 17; V gene: TRBV21-1; J gene: TRBJ2-7; CDR3 protein: CASSKCTQGYCRYEQYF; CDR3 DNA: TGTGCCAGCAGCAAATGTACACAGGGGTACTGCCGCTACGAGCAGTACTTC
D gene: .; clone size: few; CDR3 length: 13; V gene: TRBV5-1; J gene: TRBJ2-1; CDR3 protein: CASSLASYNEQFF; CDR3 DNA: TGCGCCAGCAGCTTGGCTTCCTACAATGAGCAGTTCTTC
D gene: .; clone size: .; CDR3 length: 13; V gene: TRBV9; J gene: TRBJ1-5; CDR3 protein: CASSVSGGGTQHF; CDR3 DNA: TGTGCCAGCAGCGTATCGGGGGGGGGCACCCAGCATTTT
D gene: .; clone size: .; CDR3 length: 15; V gene: TRBV7-9; J gene: TRBJ2-3; CDR3 protein: CASSHLMGGTDTQYF; CDR3 DNA: TGTGCCAGCAGCCACCTTATGGGGGGAACAGATACGCAGTATTTT
D gene: .; clone size: medium-sized; CDR3 length: 13; V gene: TRBV7-6; J gene: TRBJ2-7; CDR3 protein: CASSLGTGDEQYF; CDR3 DNA: TGTGCCAGCAGCTTAGGGACGGGGGACGAGCAGTACTTC
D gene: TRBD2; clone size: .; CDR3 length: 15; V gene: TRBV18; J gene: TRBJ2-2; CDR3 protein: CASSPRPSGFGELFF; CDR3 DNA: TGTGCCAGCTCACCAAGGCCTAGCGGATTCGGGGAGCTGTTTTTT
D gene: TRBD1; clone size: few; CDR3 length: 18; V gene: TRBV20-1; J gene: TRBJ1-5; CDR3 protein: CSASDVRDSSYSNQPQHF; CDR3 DNA: TGCAGTGCTAGTGATGTGCGGGACAGTTCCTATAGCAATCAGCCCCAGCATTTT
D gene: TRBD1; clone size: once; CDR3 length: 15; V gene: TRBV3-1/TRBV3-2; J gene: TRBJ2-5; CDR3 protein: CASSSTQDRVETQYF; CDR3 DNA: TGTGCCAGCAGCTCCACCCAGGACAGGGTAGAGACCCAGTACTTC
D gene: TRBD2; clone size: few; CDR3 length: 16; V gene: TRBV7-9; J gene: TRBJ2-7; CDR3 protein: CASSLAGSGSSYEQYF; CDR3 DNA: TGTGCCAGCAGCTTAGCGGGTAGCGGGAGCTCCTACGAGCAGTACTTC
D gene: .; clone size: .; CDR3 length: 17; V gene: TRBV28; J gene: TRBJ2-5; CDR3 protein: CASSFQQVRTAVETQYF; CDR3 DNA: TGTGCCAGCAGTTTTCAGCAAGTTCGGACAGCCGTAGAGACCCAGTACTTC
D gene: .; clone size: .; CDR3 length: 14; V gene: TRBV9; J gene: TRBJ2-1; CDR3 protein: CASSLTGSYNEQFF; CDR3 DNA: TGTGCCAGCAGCCTTACAGGGTCCTACAATGAGCAGTTCTTC
D gene: TRBD2; clone size: once; CDR3 length: 14; V gene: TRBV27; J gene: TRBJ2-1; CDR3 protein: CASSFASGENEQFF; CDR3 DNA: TGTGCCAGCAGTTTCGCTAGCGGGGAAAATGAGCAGTTCTTC
D gene: TRBD1; clone size: .; CDR3 length: 13; V gene: TRBV6-2/TRBV6-3; J gene: TRBJ2-5; CDR3 protein: CASSYRPPGGQYF; CDR3 DNA: TGTGCCAGCAGTTATAGGCCGCCAGGGGGCCAGTACTTC
D gene: .; clone size: .; CDR3 length: 15; V gene: TRBV28; J gene: TRBJ2-7; CDR3 protein: CASSLTVPGTYEQYF; CDR3 DNA: TGTGCCAGCAGTTTAACAGTACCCGGAACCTACGAGCAGTACTTC
D gene: .; clone size: .; CDR3 length: 14; V gene: TRBV9; J gene: TRBJ1-1; CDR3 protein: CASSVGQGPAEAFF; CDR3 DNA: TGTGCCAGCAGCGTAGGGCAGGGGCCGGCTGAAGCTTTCTTT
D gene: .; clone size: once; CDR3 length: 16; V gene: TRBV27; J gene: TRBJ2-7; CDR3 protein: CASSSNPGGWVVEQYF; CDR3 DNA: TGTGCCAGCAGTTCCAACCCCGGCGGGTGGGTAGTCGAGCAGTACTTC
D gene: .; clone size: .; CDR3 length: 12; V gene: TRBV5-6; J gene: TRBJ2-7; CDR3 protein: CASSLDGYEQYF; CDR3 DNA: TGTGCCAGCAGCCTGGACGGCTACGAGCAGTACTTC
D gene: .; clone size: .; CDR3 length: 17; V gene: TRBV4-3; J gene: TRBJ1-3; CDR3 protein: CASSQQRGWGSGNTIYF; CDR3 DNA: TGCGCCAGCAGCCAACAACGGGGATGGGGCTCTGGAAACACCATATATTTT
D gene: .; clone size: .; CDR3 length: 14; V gene: TRBV5-4; J gene: TRBJ2-2; CDR3 protein: CASSAGPSTGELFF; CDR3 DNA: TGTGCCAGCAGCGCGGGACCATCCACCGGGGAGCTGTTTTTT
D gene: .; clone size: .; CDR3 length: 14; V gene: TRBV4-1; J gene: TRBJ1-2; CDR3 protein: CASSPRQGDYGYTF; CDR3 DNA: TGCGCCAGCAGCCCTCGTCAAGGGGACTATGGCTACACCTTC
D gene: .; clone size: .; CDR3 length: 13; V gene: TRBV10-2; J gene: TRBJ2-1; CDR3 protein: CASNGGLDNEQFF; CDR3 DNA: TGCGCCAGCAACGGCGGTCTAGACAATGAGCAGTTCTTC
D gene: TRBD2; clone size: .; CDR3 length: 19; V gene: TRBV11-2; J gene: TRBJ2-1; CDR3 protein: CASSLAPWLAGANMNEQFF; CDR3 DNA: TGTGCCAGCAGCTTAGCTCCCTGGCTAGCGGGAGCGAATATGAATGAGCAGTTCTTC
D gene: TRBD2; clone size: .; CDR3 length: 15; V gene: TRBV9; J gene: TRBJ2-1; CDR3 protein: CASSYTSGSYNEQFF; CDR3 DNA: TGTGCCAGCAGCTACACTAGCGGCTCCTACAATGAGCAGTTCTTC
D gene: TRBD1; clone size: .; CDR3 length: 14; V gene: TRBV2; J gene: TRBJ1-4; CDR3 protein: CASSYRGQGEKLFF; CDR3 DNA: TGTGCCAGCTCCTATAGGGGACAGGGGGAAAAACTGTTTTTT
D gene: TRBD1; clone size: .; CDR3 length: 19; V gene: TRBV5-1; J gene: TRBJ2-1; CDR3 protein: CASSLDVTGVYGKYNEQFF; CDR3 DNA: TGCGCCAGCAGCTTGGATGTTACAGGGGTTTATGGGAAGTACAATGAGCAGTTCTTC
D gene: TRBD1; clone size: once; CDR3 length: 14; V gene: TRBV27; J gene: TRBJ2-1; CDR3 protein: CASSFYRGIDEQFF; CDR3 DNA: TGTGCCAGCAGTTTCTACAGGGGTATCGATGAGCAGTTCTTC
D gene: TRBD1; clone size: .; CDR3 length: 15; V gene: TRBV28; J gene: TRBJ1-2; CDR3 protein: CASSRGQGLNYGYTF; CDR3 DNA: TGTGCCAGCAGCCGCGGACAGGGGCTTAACTATGGCTACACCTTC
D gene: TRBD2; clone size: .; CDR3 length: 15; V gene: TRBV9; J gene: TRBJ2-2; CDR3 protein: CASSEGPLAVQELFF; CDR3 DNA: TGTGCCAGCAGCGAGGGGCCTCTAGCGGTACAGGAGCTGTTTTTT
D gene: .; clone size: .; CDR3 length: 19; V gene: TRBV28; J gene: TRBJ2-1; CDR3 protein: CASSPRTNLRKSSYNEQFF; CDR3 DNA: TGTGCCAGCAGCCCGAGGACTAACCTACGCAAAAGCTCCTACAATGAGCAGTTCTTC
D gene: .; clone size: .; CDR3 length: 12; V gene: TRBV6-5; J gene: TRBJ1-1; CDR3 protein: CASRPRGSEAFF; CDR3 DNA: TGTGCCAGCAGGCCCAGGGGCAGTGAAGCTTTCTTT
D gene: .; clone size: .; CDR3 length: 16; V gene: TRBV5-1; J gene: TRBJ2-3; CDR3 protein: CASSSRRTLNTDTQYF; CDR3 DNA: TGCGCCAGCAGCTCCCGTAGGACACTCAACACAGATACGCAGTATTTT
D gene: .; clone size: .; CDR3 length: 14; V gene: TRBV10-2; J gene: TRBJ2-5; CDR3 protein: CASSTALTEGTQYF; CDR3 DNA: TGCGCCAGCAGTACTGCATTAACCGAGGGGACCCAGTACTTC
D gene: TRBD1; clone size: .; CDR3 length: 12; V gene: TRBV10-3; J gene: TRBJ1-5; CDR3 protein: CATATGDQPQHF; CDR3 DNA: TGTGCCACCGCGACAGGGGATCAGCCCCAGCATTTT
D gene: TRBD2; clone size: few; CDR3 length: 16; V gene: TRBV7-9; J gene: TRBJ2-3; CDR3 protein: CASSWPLAGRPDTQYF; CDR3 DNA: TGTGCCAGCAGCTGGCCCCTAGCGGGAAGACCAGATACGCAGTATTTT
D gene: .; clone size: .; CDR3 length: 15; V gene: TRBV10-3; J gene: TRBJ1-1; CDR3 protein: CAIRVGDTPNTEAFF; CDR3 DNA: TGTGCCATCAGGGTAGGGGACACTCCGAACACTGAAGCTTTCTTT
D gene: TRBD1; clone size: .; CDR3 length: 13; V gene: TRBV7-2; J gene: TRBJ2-4; CDR3 protein: CASSRTGLNIQYF; CDR3 DNA: TGTGCCAGCAGCCGGACAGGGTTGAACATTCAGTACTTC
D gene: TRBD2; clone size: .; CDR3 length: 16; V gene: TRBV7-2; J gene: TRBJ2-7; CDR3 protein: CASSASSTSGSNEQYF; CDR3 DNA: TGTGCCAGCAGCGCCTCCTCGACTAGCGGGAGTAACGAGCAGTACTTC
D gene: .; clone size: few; CDR3 length: 17; V gene: TRBV13; J gene: TRBJ2-1; CDR3 protein: CASSFRTNPSSYNEQFF; CDR3 DNA: TGTGCCAGCAGCTTCCGGACTAACCCGAGCTCCTACAATGAGCAGTTCTTC
D gene: TRBD1; clone size: .; CDR3 length: 16; V gene: TRBV9; J gene: TRBJ1-3; CDR3 protein: CASSEDRASSGNTIYF; CDR3 DNA: TGTGCCAGCAGCGAGGACAGGGCGAGCTCTGGAAACACCATATATTTT
D gene: .; clone size: .; CDR3 length: 15; V gene: TRBV19; J gene: TRBJ1-5; CDR3 protein: CASSIEGHSNQPQHF; CDR3 DNA: TGTGCCAGTAGTATTGAGGGTCACAGCAATCAGCCCCAGCATTTT
D gene: TRBD2; clone size: .; CDR3 length: 15; V gene: TRBV19; J gene: TRBJ2-7; CDR3 protein: CASKSGRAEAYEQYF; CDR3 DNA: TGTGCCAGTAAAAGCGGGAGGGCCGAAGCCTACGAGCAGTACTTC
D gene: TRBD2; clone size: .; CDR3 length: 18; V gene: TRBV4-1; J gene: TRBJ2-1; CDR3 protein: CASSQEIGTSGINNEQFF; CDR3 DNA: TGCGCCAGCAGCCAAGAGATCGGGACTAGCGGGATAAACAATGAGCAGTTCTTC